This T cell receptor (beta chain) is from a study of beta chain features in type 1 diabetes. Germline V gene sequence: CDR1 KGHSH, CDR2 LQKENI. The V segment lost 5 bases and the J segment 4 bases; nucleotides outside the gene matches: 3. CDR3 length: 13 residues. The whole isolated RNA underwent reverse transcription, so sequencing captured expressed TCRB transcripts. Roughly 3.5 million reads per sample on average were obtained from naive, central memory and regulatory T cell samples. Clones were read by immunoSEQ multiplex PCR, and TCRdb kept only the in-frame ones, dropping some. The repertoire holds over 650,000 clones, with more than 12% as singletons. Overall study findings and caveats: All four CD4+ subsets from Type 1 diabetes patients carried moderately but significantly shorter TCRB CDR3s. Unsettled here was the matter of whether HLA type influences TCRB rearrangement. VDJ junctions sequenced from type 1 diabetes patients showed fewer insertions and more deletions. A potential PCR bias toward shorter templates would be equal in patient and control samples.

As to this clone: The antigen is not known.

The receptor was derived from a man between 18 and 29 years old with type 1 diabetes. The sequenced material came from naive CD4+ T cells from blood. The V call is TRBV18, the J call TRBJ1-1; 8 bases line up with TRBD1. CDR3 in amino acids: CASSTGQGTEAFF. In DNA, the CDR3 is TGTGCCAGCTCAACCGGACAGGGCACTGAAGCTTTCTTT.